A single sample gave rise to the 5 T cell receptor beta chains below, sequenced in a study of tumor T cells in aggressive B-cell lymphoma. Clones were sequenced by immunoSEQ multiplex PCR, and TCRdb holds only the in-frame ones, with some missing. Among 1,000 to 1,500 clones, roughly 83% were seen once, and the ten largest hold 14% to 15%. Sequencing was carried out using tumor tissue. The source of these receptors is an adult with diffuse large B cell lymphoma.

This clone was recorded a few times. This sequence joins TRBV27 and TRBJ2-7; D call uncertain. Trimming left V 4 bases short and J 5 bases short, with 12 bases between. The CDR3 loop spans 13 amino acids. The germline gives CDR1 MNHEY, CDR2 SMNVEV (reference sequence). The CDR3 nucleotides are TGTGCCAGCAGTTCGTCCGGTCCACACGAGCAGTACTTC. It is translated as CASSSSGPHEQYF.

The chain uses TRBV30 and TRBJ1-1; 11 positions match TRBD1. CDR1 GTSNPN and CDR2 SVGIG come from the germline V gene (reference sequence). The ends lost 5 bases at V and 7 bases at J; junction bases unmatched: 6. The CDR3 length is 13 residues. DNA for the CDR3: TGTGCCTGGTCCGGGACAGGGGGTCTTGAAGCTTTCTTT. As protein: CAWSGTGGLEAFF.

The chain combines TRBV7-2 with TRBJ2-3; 7 nucleotides match TRBD2. V shed 6 bases and J 5 bases; nucleotides not matched to a gene: 11. This CDR3 is 15 amino acids long. Per the germline V gene, CDR1 is SGHTA and CDR2 is FQGNSA. The CDR3 loop is CASRESRGSGDTQYF. The CDR3 DNA sequence: TGTGCCAGCAGGGAGTCACGCGGGAGTGGAGATACGCAGTATTTT.

This chain joins TRBV5-1 and TRBJ1-2, with a tentative D call TRBD1 (5 bases). Germline-derived CDR1 and CDR2 are SGHRS and YFSETQ. Trimming removed 0 bases at V and 14 bases at J, with 17 bases between. CDR3 length: 13 amino acids. CDR3 coding DNA: TGCGCCAGCAGCTTGGCCTCGGGGGAGAGTATTACCTTC. Its protein product is CASSLASGESITF.

This clone was observed a few times. The rearrangement uses TRBV7-8 and TRBJ1-2, with 7 bases that match TRBD1. The CDR3 totals 12 residues. With V trimmed by 7 bases and J by 4 bases, 3 bases remained unmatched. Germline V lookup: CDR1 SGHVS, CDR2 FQNEAQ. The CDR3 nucleotides are TGTGCCAGCACCCGGGACAGCTATGGCTACACCTTC. Translated: CASTRDSYGYTF. The full variable domain, its missing parts supplied by reference TRBV7-8 and TRBJ1-2, is GAGVSQSPRYKVAKRGQDVALRCDPISGHVSLFWYQQALGQGPEFLTYFQNEAQLDKSGLPSDRFFAERPEGSVSTLKIQRTQQEDSAVYLCASTRDSYGYTFGSGTRLTVV.